The 17 T cell receptor beta chains below were found in one sample sequenced in a study of blood T cell repertoires in COVID-19. TCRdb keeps only in-frame clones here, not all; method: immunoSEQ multiplex PCR. The table shows fewer than 150,000 clones, with approximately 82% occurring only once. What was sequenced was peripheral blood. Every receptor here comes from a man aged 55-75 years who had recovered from COVID-19.

Concerning this clone: Other DNA sequences of this sample code for an identical CDR3. The rearrangement links TRBV28 to TRBJ1-2; 10 bases map to TRBD1. The CDR3 length is 12 residues. Germline V CDR1 and CDR2: MDHEN, SYDVKM. Losses at the gene ends were 6 bases for V and 8 bases for J; bases not matched to a gene: 3. In nucleotides, the CDR3 is TGTGCCAGCAGGACAGGGGGCGGAGGCTACACCTTC. Its protein is CASRTGGGGYTF.

DNA for the CDR3: TGCAGTGCCCCTACTAGAAACATTCAGTACTTC. Translated: CSAPTRNIQYF. V is TRBV20-1 and J is TRBJ2-4; a weak D match, TRBD2 (5 bases). The germline V and J ends were trimmed by 6 bases and 6 bases, with 9 bases remaining between them. Germline CDR1 DFQATT, CDR2 SNEGSKA (reference sequence). The CDR3 is 11 amino acids.

The chain uses TRBV19 and TRBJ2-5, with 9 bases fitting TRBD1. This CDR3 region has 13 residues. The germline V gene encodes CDR1 LNHDA and CDR2 SQIVND (reference sequence). V shed 5 bases and J 6 bases; nucleotides not matched to a gene: 4. CDR3 in amino acids: CASSVDRGKTQYF. The DNA for the CDR3 is TGTGCCAGTAGTGTCGACAGGGGGAAGACCCAGTACTTC.

The chain is built from TRBV15 and TRBJ1-2, with D possibly matching TRBD1 (6 bases). Germline V CDR1 and CDR2: LNHNV, YYDKDF (reference sequence). The CDR3 spans 16 residues. V was pared by 0 bases and J by 5 bases, with 16 bases between. For the CDR3, the DNA is TGTGCCACCAGCAGAGATATCTCGACAGGACGGTATGGCTACACCTTC. Translation gives CATSRDISTGRYGYTF.

This sequence joins TRBV27 and TRBJ2-2; TRBD1 might be the D (6 bases). The germline V gene has CDR1 MNHEY and CDR2 SMNVEV (reference sequence). V was clipped by 6 bases and J by 5 bases, with 13 bases between them. CDR3 length: 14 amino acids. The DNA for the CDR3 is TGTGCCAGCAGGCCGGGACACCCAACCGGGGAGCTGTTTTTT. It encodes CASRPGHPTGELFF.

The chain couples TRBV6-5 to TRBJ1-5, with TRBD1 as a possible D gene (5 bases). V was shortened by 6 bases and J by 0 bases, with 12 bases between the two germline ends. The length of the CDR3 is 15 residues. CDR1 and CDR2 from the germline V gene are MNHEY and SVGAGI. In nucleotides, the CDR3 is TGTGCCAGCAGCGCTATACAGGTTAGCAATCAGCCCCAGCATTTT. Residues: CASSAIQVSNQPQHF.

V is TRBV28 and J is TRBJ2-7; 8 positions agree with TRBD1. Germline CDR1 is MDHEN and CDR2 is SYDVKM. The V gene end was trimmed by 1 base and the J gene end by 0 bases; junction bases not matched to a gene: 2. This CDR3 has 15 residues. Written as DNA, the CDR3 is TGTGCCAGCAGTTTATTGACAGGGGCCTCCTACGAGCAGTACTTC. Its translation is CASSLLTGASYEQYF.

The CDR3 coding sequence is TGTGCCAGCAGCCCCCGGTTTGATACGCAGTATTTT. This encodes CASSPRFDTQYF. The chain joins TRBV9 to TRBJ2-3; the D is unclear. In germline, CDR1 is SGDLS, CDR2 YYNGEE. There are 12 residues in the CDR3. Trimming shortened V by 4 bases and J by 6 bases, and 9 bases separated the two germline ends.

The V call is TRBV18, the J call TRBJ2-7; 12 nucleotides line up with TRBD1. The germline CDR1 and CDR2 sequences are KGHSH and LQKENI. V trimming: 1 base; J trimming: 3 bases; junction bases outside the gene matches: 4. The CDR3 has 16 amino acids. CDR3: CASSPRGTGGIYEQYF. The CDR3 DNA is TGTGCCAGCTCACCACGCGGGACAGGGGGCATCTACGAGCAGTACTTC.

This clone appeared a single time. A read error may account for a junction end that differs from germline. The chain employs TRBV7-7 and TRBJ2-5, with D unresolved. The CDR3 is 14 amino acids. The V gene's germline CDR1 is SSHAT and CDR2 FNYEAQ (reference sequence). CDR3 region: CASSLGRSQETQYF. CDR3 DNA sequence: TGTGCTAGCAGCTTGGGCAGATCACAAGAGACCCAGTACTTC.

The table lists this clone with a few counts. The rearrangement links TRBV4-1 to TRBJ1-2; possible D gene TRBD1, 5 bases. The CDR3 runs to 16 residues. Trimming took 4 bases from V and 8 from J, leaving 23 bases between them. Germline CDR1 and CDR2: MGHRA and YSYEKL. CDR3 sequence reads: CASSPTPQGSLGGYTF. As DNA, the CDR3 is TGCGCCAGCAGCCCGACCCCTCAGGGCTCTTTGGGCGGCTACACCTTC.

This clone was seen a single time. The chain couples TRBV6-5 to TRBJ1-6, with 7 bases fitting TRBD1. Per the germline V gene, CDR1 is MNHEY and CDR2 is SVGAGI. V lost 6 bases, J lost 2 bases, and 4 bases stayed unmatched. The CDR3 consists of 15 residues. CDR3 nucleotides: TGTGCCAGCAGCCCGGGACAGACCTATAATTCACCCCTCCACTTT. It yields the protein CASSPGQTYNSPLHF.

The V and J genes are TRBV11-2 and TRBJ2-2, with TRBD2 as a possible D gene (5 bases). The CDR3 is made up of 16 amino acids. CDR1 and CDR2 (germline): SGHAT, FQNNGV. V was cut by 4 bases and J by 0 bases, with 12 bases left in between. The CDR3 loop reads CASSSPAGANTGELFF. The CDR3 nucleotides read TGTGCCAGCAGCTCCCCGGCGGGTGCGAACACCGGGGAGCTGTTTTTT.

The chain has TRBV18 and TRBJ1-1; the match to TRBD1 covers 10 bases. The CDR3 runs 13 residues. With 8 bases clipped from V and 5 bases from J, the junction kept 5 bases outside the gene matches. CDR1 KGHSH and CDR2 LQKENI come from the germline V gene. The CDR3 protein is CASTGQGETEAFF. CDR3 coding DNA: TGTGCCAGCACTGGACAGGGGGAGACTGAAGCTTTCTTT. Combining the CDR3 with reference TRBV18 and TRBJ1-1 gives the whole variable domain NAGVMQNPRHLVRRRGQEARLRCSPMKGHSHVYWYRQLPEEGLKFMVYLQKENIIDESGMPKERFSAEFPKEGPSILRIQQVVRGDSAAYFCASTGQGETEAFFGQGTRLTVV.

The chain has TRBV12-3 or TRBV12-4 and TRBJ1-2; D may be TRBD1 (5 bases). V lost 10 bases and J lost 3, with 12 bases in between. This CDR3 region has 12 residues. CDR3 region: CATHGGDYGYTF. CDR3 coding DNA: TGTGCCACCCACGGGGGGGACTATGGCTACACCTTC.

The rearrangement links TRBV6-1 to TRBJ2-3; TRBD2 agrees at 8 bases. From germline, CDR1 is MNHNS and CDR2 SASEGT. V shed 4 bases, J shed 2 bases, and the junction held 11 bases outside the gene matches. The length of the CDR3 is 17 residues. The CDR3 sequence: CASSGGAGAGYTDTQYF. CDR3 bases: TGTGCCAGCAGTGGCGGAGCGGGGGCCGGGTACACAGATACGCAGTATTTT.

This clone was counted between two and nine times. J is TRBJ1-6 and V is TRBV2; the D gene is possibly TRBD1 (6 bases). Trimming stripped 7 bases from V and 10 bases from J, with 11 bases between. CDR1 is SNHLY, CDR2 FYNNEI, per germline. The CDR3 runs to 12 residues. The CDR3 DNA is TGTGCCAGCACGCGCAGGGGCTCACCCCTCCACTTT. Translated: CASTRRGSPLHF. Supplemented by reference TRBV2 and TRBJ1-6, the full variable domain reads EPEVTQTPSHQVTQMGQEVILRCVPISNHLYFYWYRQILGQKVEFLVSFYNNEISEKSEIFDDQFSVERPDGSNFTLKIRSTKLEDSAMYFCASTRRGSPLHFGNGTRLTVT.